This T cell receptor (beta chain) was sequenced during a study of T cell responses to AZD1222 COVID-19 vaccine. Turning to the study itself: Analysis merged second doses at about 4 or about 12 weeks.

Trimming took 2 bases from V and 7 from J, leaving 14 bases between them. Germline V CDR1 and CDR2: WSHSY, SAAADI. This CDR3 has 14 residues. Study-level results: Breadth and depth of Spike-specific TCRs rose after two AZD1222 doses. Distributed over spike, vaccine-associated CD4 TCRs predominated at 160-218 and 743-854.

About this clone itself: The target antigen is unknown.

Profiling relied on immunoSEQ multiplex PCR, and the TCRdb table lists in-frame clones only, not all of them. This repertoire shows 85,000 to 130,000 clones, approximately 91% found once; its top ten account for 16%. The chain carries TRBV10-2 and TRBJ1-2; D might be TRBD1 (5 bases). Source: peripheral blood, taken on day 0 of AZD1222 vaccination. The clonotype originates from an adult in good health. The DNA for the CDR3 is TGCGCCAGCAGTGAGAGGGGAGCCTTACGTGGCTACACCTTC. This translates into CASSERGALRGYTF.